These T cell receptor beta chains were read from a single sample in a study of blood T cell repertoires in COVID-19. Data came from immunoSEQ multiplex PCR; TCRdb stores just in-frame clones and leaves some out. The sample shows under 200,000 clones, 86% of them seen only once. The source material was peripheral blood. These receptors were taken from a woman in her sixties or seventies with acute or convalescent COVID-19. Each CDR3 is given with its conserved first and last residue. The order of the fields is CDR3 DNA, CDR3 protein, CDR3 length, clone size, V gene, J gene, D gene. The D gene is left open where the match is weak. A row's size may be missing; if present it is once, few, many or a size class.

TGTGCCAGCAGCTTAGGGACACAAGGAAGAGGCTATGGCTACACCTTC,CASSLGTQGRGYGYTF,16,once,TRBV7-9,TRBJ1-2,.
TGCGCCAGCAGCCACAGTTTGGGACAGTCCGAAACTCTCGCCAAAAACATTCAGTACTTC,CASSHSLGQSETLAKNIQYF,20,few,TRBV4-1,TRBJ2-4,TRBD1
TGCAGCGTTAAAGCGGTGAATGATGAAAAACTGTTTTTT,CSVKAVNDEKLFF,13,.,TRBV29-1,TRBJ1-4,.
TGTGCCAGCAGCCCCGGCCCGGGGGGGTACGAGCAGTACTTC,CASSPGPGGYEQYF,14,.,TRBV7-2,TRBJ2-7,TRBD2
TGTGCCAGCAGCTTCAATCATAACACCGGGGAGCTGTTTTTT,CASSFNHNTGELFF,14,.,TRBV7-8,TRBJ2-2,.
TGTGCCAGCTCCCCCGGGACAGGGCTTTTTGGAAACACCATATATTTT,CASSPGTGLFGNTIYF,16,few,TRBV18,TRBJ1-3,TRBD1
TGCGCCAGCAGCTTGGAGGACAGGGGCCAAACTGAAGCTTTCTTT,CASSLEDRGQTEAFF,15,.,TRBV5-1,TRBJ1-1,TRBD1
TGTGCCAGCAGCCCCACCTCGGACAGCCTAGCCAAAAACATTCAGTACTTC,CASSPTSDSLAKNIQYF,17,.,TRBV3-1/TRBV3-2,TRBJ2-4,.
TGTGCCAGCAGCCAAGTGGAAGGGGCTAATGAAAAACTGTTTTTT,CASSQVEGANEKLFF,15,once,TRBV4-2,TRBJ1-4,.
TGTGCCACCGCAACTAGCGGGATGATCTCTCGTCGCGAGCAGTACTTC,CATATSGMISRREQYF,16,once,TRBV28,TRBJ2-7,TRBD2
TGTGCCAGCAGTTTATCAGGGGGCGCGGCTAGTGGGTCCCAGTACTTC,CASSLSGGAASGSQYF,16,.,TRBV28,TRBJ2-5,TRBD1
TGTGCCAGCACCCCACTGGGACAGGGGTGGGCAGATACGCAGTATTTT,CASTPLGQGWADTQYF,16,.,TRBV9,TRBJ2-3,TRBD1
TGTGCCAGCAGCGCAAGCGGCTACGAGCAGTACTTC,CASSASGYEQYF,12,.,TRBV7-6,TRBJ2-7,.
TGCGCCAGCAGCTTGGCCACAGGGGTAAGAGGCTACACCTTC,CASSLATGVRGYTF,14,.,TRBV5-1,TRBJ1-2,TRBD1
TGTGCCAGCAGTTCTGGGGGCTTCGGCAATCAGCCCCAGCATTTT,CASSSGGFGNQPQHF,15,.,TRBV2,TRBJ1-5,.
TGTGCCAGCAGTTCGACAGGGAGAAACACTGAAGCTTTCTTT,CASSSTGRNTEAFF,14,.,TRBV6-4,TRBJ1-1,TRBD1
TGTGCCAGCAGCGCAAACAGGGGGCACACTGAAGCTTTCTTT,CASSANRGHTEAFF,14,.,TRBV11-2,TRBJ1-1,TRBD1
TGTGCCAGCAGTTTATCCGGACAGGTTTTCTATGGCTACACCTTC,CASSLSGQVFYGYTF,15,.,TRBV27,TRBJ1-2,TRBD1
TGTGCCAGCAGTCCATTGACGGGAACTGAAGCTTTCTTT,CASSPLTGTEAFF,13,.,TRBV28,TRBJ1-1,.
TGTGCCAGCAGTCGTACAGGGGGAGGGGTGCCCCAGCATTTT,CASSRTGGGVPQHF,14,once,TRBV6-5,TRBJ1-5,TRBD1
TGTGCCACCAGCAGACAGGGGGATAATTCACCCCTCCACTTT,CATSRQGDNSPLHF,14,.,TRBV15,TRBJ1-6,TRBD1
TGTGCCAGCCGTACACAGGGGAGGTACTACGAGCAGTACTTC,CASRTQGRYYEQYF,14,.,TRBV6-5,TRBJ2-7,.
TGCGCCAGCAGCCAACCCGGACAGGGGGGATTCGATGGCTACACCTTC,CASSQPGQGGFDGYTF,16,.,TRBV4-1,TRBJ1-2,TRBD1
TGTGCCACCAGTGATCCTGCACTAGAGTACGATACGCAGTATTTT,CATSDPALEYDTQYF,15,.,TRBV24-1,TRBJ2-3,.
TGTGCCAGCAGTTTGGACATCAATCAGCCCCAGCATTTT,CASSLDINQPQHF,13,.,TRBV12-3/TRBV12-4,TRBJ1-5,.
TGTGCCAGCAGTACCCGGGACAGGCCCTCCTACGAGCAGTACTTC,CASSTRDRPSYEQYF,15,.,TRBV6-2/TRBV6-3,TRBJ2-7,TRBD1
TGTGCCACCAGTGTCGGGAGCCTTGGGACAGATACGCAGTATTTT,CATSVGSLGTDTQYF,15,.,TRBV24-1,TRBJ2-3,.
TGTGCCAGCAGTAACAGGCTTGAGGCTGAAGCTTTCTTT,CASSNRLEAEAFF,13,.,TRBV6-5,TRBJ1-1,.